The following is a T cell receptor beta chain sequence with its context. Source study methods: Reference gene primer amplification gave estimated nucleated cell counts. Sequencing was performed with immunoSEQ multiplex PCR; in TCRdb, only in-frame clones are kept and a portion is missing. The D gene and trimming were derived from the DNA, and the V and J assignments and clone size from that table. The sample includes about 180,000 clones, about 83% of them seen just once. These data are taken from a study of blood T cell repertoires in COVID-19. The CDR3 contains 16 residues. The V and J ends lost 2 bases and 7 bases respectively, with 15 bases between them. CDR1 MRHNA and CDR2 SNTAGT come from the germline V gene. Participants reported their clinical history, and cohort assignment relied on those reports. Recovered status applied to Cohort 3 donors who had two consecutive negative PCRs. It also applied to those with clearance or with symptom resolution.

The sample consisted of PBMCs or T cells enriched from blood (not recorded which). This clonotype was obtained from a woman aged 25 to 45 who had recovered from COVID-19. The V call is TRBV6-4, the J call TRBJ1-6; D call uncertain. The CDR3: CASSDNQEKENSPLHF. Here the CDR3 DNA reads TGTGCCAGCAGTGACAACCAAGAAAAGGAGAATTCACCCCTCCACTTT.